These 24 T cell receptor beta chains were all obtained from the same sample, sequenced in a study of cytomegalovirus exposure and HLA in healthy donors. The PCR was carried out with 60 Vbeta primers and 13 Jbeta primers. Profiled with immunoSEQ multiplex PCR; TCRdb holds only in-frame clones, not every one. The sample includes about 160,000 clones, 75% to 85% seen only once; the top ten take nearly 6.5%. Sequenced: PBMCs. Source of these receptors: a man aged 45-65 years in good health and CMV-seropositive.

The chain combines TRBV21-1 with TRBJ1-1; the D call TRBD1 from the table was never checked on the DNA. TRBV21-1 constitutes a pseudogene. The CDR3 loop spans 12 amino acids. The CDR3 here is CASSKGQLEAFF. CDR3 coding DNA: TGTGCCAGCAGCAAAGGACAGCTCGAAGCTTTCTTT.

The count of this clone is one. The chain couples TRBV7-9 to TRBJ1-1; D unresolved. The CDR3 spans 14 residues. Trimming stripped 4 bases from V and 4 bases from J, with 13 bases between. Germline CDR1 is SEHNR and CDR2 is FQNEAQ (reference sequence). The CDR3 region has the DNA TGTGCCAGCAGCTGGGTGACGGGAGCCACTGAAGCTTTCTTT. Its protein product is CASSWVTGATEAFF.

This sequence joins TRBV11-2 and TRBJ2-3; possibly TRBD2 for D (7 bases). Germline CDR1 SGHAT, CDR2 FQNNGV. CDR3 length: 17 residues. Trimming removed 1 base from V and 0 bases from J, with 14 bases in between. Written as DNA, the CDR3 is TGTGCCAGCAGCTTAGTTGGGGGGGCTTCTAGCACAGATACGCAGTATTTT. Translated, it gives CASSLVGGASSTDTQYF.

The CDR3 nucleotides are TGTGCCAGCAGCTCCCCGAGGTACCAAGAGACCCAGTACTTC. This gives the protein CASSSPRYQETQYF. V and J are TRBV12-1 and TRBJ2-5; the table's D call, TRBD2, has no DNA check behind it. TRBV12-1 is deemed a pseudogene. CDR3 length: 14 amino acids.

CDR3 nucleotide sequence: TGTGCCAGCAGTGAAAGTTGGCATAGCACAGATACGCAGTATTTT. Its protein is CASSESWHSTDTQYF. The rearrangement joins TRBV6-1 to TRBJ2-3; D gene unclear. V lost 2 bases and J lost 0, with 9 bases in between. Germline-derived CDR1 and CDR2 are MNHNS and SASEGT. The CDR3 is 15 amino acids.

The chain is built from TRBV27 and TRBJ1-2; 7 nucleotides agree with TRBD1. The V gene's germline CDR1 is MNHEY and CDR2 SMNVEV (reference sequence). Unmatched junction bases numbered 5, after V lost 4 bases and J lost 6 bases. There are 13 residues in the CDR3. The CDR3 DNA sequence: TGTGCCAGCAGTTGGGGCAGGGGGAATGGCTACACCTTC. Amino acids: CASSWGRGNGYTF.

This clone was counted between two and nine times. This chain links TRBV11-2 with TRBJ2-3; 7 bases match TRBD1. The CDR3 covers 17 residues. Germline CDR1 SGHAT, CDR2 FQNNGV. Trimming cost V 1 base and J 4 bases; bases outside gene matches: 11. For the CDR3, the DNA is TGTGCCAGCAGCTTAGGGGGACAGCCCCGGCGATCAGATACGCAGTATTTT. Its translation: CASSLGGQPRRSDTQYF.

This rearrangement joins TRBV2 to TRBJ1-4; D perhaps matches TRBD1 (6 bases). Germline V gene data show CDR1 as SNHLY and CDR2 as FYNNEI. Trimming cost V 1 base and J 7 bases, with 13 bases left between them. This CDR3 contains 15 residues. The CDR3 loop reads CASSEEQGWAEKLFF. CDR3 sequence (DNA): TGTGCCAGCAGTGAAGAACAGGGTTGGGCTGAAAAACTGTTTTTT.

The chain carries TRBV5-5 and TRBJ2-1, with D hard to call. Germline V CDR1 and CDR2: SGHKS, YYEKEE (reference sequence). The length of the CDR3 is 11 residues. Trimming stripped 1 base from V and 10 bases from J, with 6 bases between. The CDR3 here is CASSLSLEQFF. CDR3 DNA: TGTGCCAGCAGCTTGAGTCTAGAGCAGTTCTTC.

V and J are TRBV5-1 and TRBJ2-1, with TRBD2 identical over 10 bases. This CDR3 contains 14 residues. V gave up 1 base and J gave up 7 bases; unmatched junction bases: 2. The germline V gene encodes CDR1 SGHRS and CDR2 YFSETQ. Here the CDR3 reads CASSLIAGGNEQFF. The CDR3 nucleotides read TGCGCCAGCAGCTTGATAGCGGGAGGAAATGAGCAGTTCTTC.

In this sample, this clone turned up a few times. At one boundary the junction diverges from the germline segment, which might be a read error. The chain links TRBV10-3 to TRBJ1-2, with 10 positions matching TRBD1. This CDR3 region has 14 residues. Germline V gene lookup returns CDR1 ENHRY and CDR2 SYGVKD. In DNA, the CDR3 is TGTGCAATCAGCAGGGACAGGGGCATCTATGGCTACACCTTC. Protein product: CAISRDRGIYGYTF.

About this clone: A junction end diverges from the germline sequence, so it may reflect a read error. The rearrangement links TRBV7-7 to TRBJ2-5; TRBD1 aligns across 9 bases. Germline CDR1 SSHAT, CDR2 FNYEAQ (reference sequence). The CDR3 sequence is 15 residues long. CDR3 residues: CASSYTGGRQETQYF. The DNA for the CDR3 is TGTGCTAGCAGCTACACAGGGGGCCGACAAGAGACCCAGTACTTC. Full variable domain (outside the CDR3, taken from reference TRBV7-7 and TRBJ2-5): GAGVSQSPRYKVTKRGQDVTLRCDPISSHATLYWYQQALGQGPEFLTYFNYEAQPDKSGLPSDRFSAERPEGSISTLTIQRTEQRDSAMYRCASSYTGGRQETQYFGPGTRLLVL.

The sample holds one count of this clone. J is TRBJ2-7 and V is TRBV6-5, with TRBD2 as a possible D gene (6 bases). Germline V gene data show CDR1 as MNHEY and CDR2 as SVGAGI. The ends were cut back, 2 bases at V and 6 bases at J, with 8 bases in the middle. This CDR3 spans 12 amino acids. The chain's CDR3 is CASSYVGGEQYF. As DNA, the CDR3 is TGTGCCAGCAGTTACGTGGGAGGCGAGCAGTACTTC.

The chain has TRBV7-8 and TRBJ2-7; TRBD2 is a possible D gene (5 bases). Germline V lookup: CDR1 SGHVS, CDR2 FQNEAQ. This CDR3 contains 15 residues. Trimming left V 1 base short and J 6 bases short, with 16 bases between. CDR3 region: CASSLVSSPHGEQYF. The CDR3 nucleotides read TGTGCCAGCAGCTTAGTTTCTAGCCCGCACGGCGAGCAGTACTTC.

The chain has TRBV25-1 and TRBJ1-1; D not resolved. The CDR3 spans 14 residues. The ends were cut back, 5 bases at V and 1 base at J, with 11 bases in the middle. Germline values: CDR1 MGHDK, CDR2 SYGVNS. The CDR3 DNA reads TGTGCCAGCAGTTGGACGGGAGGGAACACTGAAGCTTTCTTT. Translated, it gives CASSWTGGNTEAFF.

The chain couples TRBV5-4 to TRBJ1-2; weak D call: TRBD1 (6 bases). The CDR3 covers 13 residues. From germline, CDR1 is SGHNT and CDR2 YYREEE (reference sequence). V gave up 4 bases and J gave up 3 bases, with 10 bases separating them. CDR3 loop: CASSQPGDYGYTF. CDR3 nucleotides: TGTGCCAGCAGCCAGCCAGGGGACTATGGCTACACCTTC.

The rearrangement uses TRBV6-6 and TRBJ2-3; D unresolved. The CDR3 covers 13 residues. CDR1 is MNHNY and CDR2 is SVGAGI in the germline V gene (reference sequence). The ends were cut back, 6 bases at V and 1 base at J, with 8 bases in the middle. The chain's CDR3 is CASSPVRTDTQYF. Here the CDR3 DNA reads TGTGCCAGCAGCCCTGTTCGCACAGATACGCAGTATTTT.

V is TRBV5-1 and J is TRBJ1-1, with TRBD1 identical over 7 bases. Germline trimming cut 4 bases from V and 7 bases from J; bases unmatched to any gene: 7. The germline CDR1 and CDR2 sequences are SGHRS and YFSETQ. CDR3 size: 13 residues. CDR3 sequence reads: CASSTGTADEAFF. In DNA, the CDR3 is TGCGCCAGCAGCACCGGGACAGCTGATGAAGCTTTCTTT.

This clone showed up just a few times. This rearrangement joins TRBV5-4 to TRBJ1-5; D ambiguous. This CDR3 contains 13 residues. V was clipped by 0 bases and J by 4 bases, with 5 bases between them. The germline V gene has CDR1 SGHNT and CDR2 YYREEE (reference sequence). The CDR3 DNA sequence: TGTGCCAGCAGCTTGGGGCAGAATCAGCCCCAGCATTTT. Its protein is CASSLGQNQPQHF.

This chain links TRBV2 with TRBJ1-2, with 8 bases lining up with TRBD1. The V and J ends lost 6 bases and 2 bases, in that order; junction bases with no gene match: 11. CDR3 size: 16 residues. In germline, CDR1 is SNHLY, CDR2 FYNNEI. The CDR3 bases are TGTGCCAGCAGGTACGGGACAGGCGATAGAAACTATGGCTACACCTTC. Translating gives CASRYGTGDRNYGYTF. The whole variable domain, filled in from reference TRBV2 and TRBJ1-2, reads EPEVTQTPSHQVTQMGQEVILRCVPISNHLYFYWYRQILGQKVEFLVSFYNNEISEKSEIFDDQFSVERPDGSNFTLKIRSTKLEDSAMYFCASRYGTGDRNYGYTFGSGTRLTVV.

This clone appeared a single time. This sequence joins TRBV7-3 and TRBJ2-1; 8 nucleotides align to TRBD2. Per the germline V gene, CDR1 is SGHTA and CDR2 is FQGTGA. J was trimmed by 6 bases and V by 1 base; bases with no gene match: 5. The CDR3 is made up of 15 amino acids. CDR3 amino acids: CASSLNTAGVNEQFF. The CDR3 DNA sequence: TGTGCCAGCAGCTTAAATACAGCGGGAGTCAATGAGCAGTTCTTC.

In nucleotides, the CDR3 is TGTGCCAGCAGCAGAGGACTAGCCTACAATGAGCAGTTCTTC. Protein: CASSRGLAYNEQFF. The gene calls are TRBV5-8 and TRBJ2-1, with 7 bases that match TRBD2. The CDR3 runs to 14 residues. CDR1 is SGHTS and CDR2 is YDEGEE in the germline V gene. V lost 4 bases, J lost 2 bases, and 3 bases stayed unmatched.

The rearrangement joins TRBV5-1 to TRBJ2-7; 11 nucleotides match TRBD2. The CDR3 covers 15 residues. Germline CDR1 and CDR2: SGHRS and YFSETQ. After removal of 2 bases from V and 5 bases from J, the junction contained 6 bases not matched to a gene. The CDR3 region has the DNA TGCGCCAGCAGCTTCGTAGCGGGGGGGCCGAACGAGCAGTACTTC. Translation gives CASSFVAGGPNEQYF.

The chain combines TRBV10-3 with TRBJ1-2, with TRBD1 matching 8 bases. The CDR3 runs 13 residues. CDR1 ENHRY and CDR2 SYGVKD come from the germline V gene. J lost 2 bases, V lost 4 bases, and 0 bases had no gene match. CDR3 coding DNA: TGTGCCATCAGTGGGGACAGGAACTATGGCTACACCTTC. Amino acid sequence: CAISGDRNYGYTF.